Below, 13 T cell receptor beta chains from the same sample are listed, as sequenced in a study of regulatory T cells in long-lasting Graves disease. Arm-PCR of CDR3 regions and iRepertoire HTBI primers were the basis on which TCR beta libraries were built. MiXCR was run by TCRdb on the multiplex PCR reads, yielding one entry per CDR3 protein. The data contain fewer than 500,000 distinct CDR3 sequences, roughly 17% of them singletons. The sample's time point: newly diagnosed GD, antithyroid drugs for less than 3 months. PBMCs provided the RNA from which the TCR library was made. These data also featured in a second study, about T cells in Graves' hyperthyroidism and ophthalmopathy.

The source was peripheral blood mononuclear cells (PBMCs), collected at new diagnosis, from a patient treated with antithyroid drugs. These receptors originate from a man aged 35-49 years with Graves disease.

The sample holds many counts of this clonotype. The V and J genes are TRBV11-2 and TRBJ2-7; a weak D match, TRBD1 (5 bases). Germline CDR1 and CDR2: SGHAT and FQNNGV. The ends were cut back, 3 bases at V and 1 base at J, with 19 bases in the middle. This CDR3 has 17 amino acids. CDR3 region: CASSFTPRTRDSYEQYF. The CDR3 DNA follows: TGTGCCAGCAGCTTTACTCCGAGGACAAGGGATTCCTACGAGCAGTACTTC.

The rearrangement uses TRBV30 and TRBJ2-2; TRBD2 matches at 10 bases. Germline-derived CDR1 and CDR2 are GTSNPN and SVGIG (reference sequence). This CDR3 spans 17 amino acids. V was clipped by 2 bases and J by 4 bases; unmatched bases: 10. CDR3 sequence: CAWSRVAGGFGTGELFF. In DNA, the CDR3 is TGTGCCTGGAGTCGGGTAGCGGGAGGTTTCGGCACCGGGGAGCTGTTTTTT.

The chain combines TRBV19 with TRBJ1-5; unclear D gene. Trimming removed 3 bases at V and 2 bases at J, with 23 bases between. From germline, CDR1 is LNHDA and CDR2 SQIVND (reference sequence). This CDR3 is built from 19 residues. The CDR3 DNA sequence: TGTGCCAGTAGTATCTACCCCCCCCCTGCCACGGTGGGCAATCAGCCCCAGCATTTT. It yields the protein CASSIYPPPATVGNQPQHF.

For the CDR3, the DNA is TGTGCCAGCAGCTTGCCAGGGTCGAGCACCGGGGAGCTGTTTTTT. Encoded protein: CASSLPGSSTGELFF. The genes are TRBV5-4 and TRBJ2-2; D is possibly TRBD1 (5 bases). The V gene lost 1 base and the J gene lost 4 bases, with 11 bases spanning the gap. This CDR3 spans 15 amino acids. Per germline, CDR1 SGHNT and CDR2 YYREEE (reference sequence).

This clonotype was seen ten or more times. The rearrangement links TRBV5-5 to TRBJ2-7; D not certain. Trimming stripped 1 base from V and 3 bases from J, with 14 bases between. Germline assignment: CDR1 SGHKS and CDR2 YYEKEE (reference sequence). This CDR3 is 15 amino acids long. The CDR3 region is CASSLFDTGYYEQYF. The CDR3 DNA sequence: TGTGCCAGCAGCTTGTTTGACACGGGCTACTACGAGCAGTACTTC.

Ten or more counts support this clonotype. V is TRBV20-1 and J is TRBJ2-1; TRBD1 agrees at 8 bases. The length of the CDR3 is 14 residues. The germline CDR1 and CDR2 sequences are DFQATT and SNEGSKA (reference sequence). V lost 4 bases and J lost 3; bases outside the gene matches: 5. In nucleotides, the CDR3 is TGCAGTGCTATTCAGGGGGCGGTCTACAATGAGCAGTTCTTC. It codes for CSAIQGAVYNEQFF.

This clonotype has just a few counts. This chain connects TRBV6-2 or TRBV6-3 to TRBJ2-2; possible D gene TRBD2, 6 bases. Trimming pared 8 bases from V and 0 bases from J, leaving 10 bases between. CDR3 length: 14 residues. The germline V gene has CDR1 MNHEY and CDR2 SVGEGT. CDR3 protein: CASYSGANTGELFF. CDR3 DNA sequence: TGTGCCAGCTATAGCGGAGCGAACACCGGGGAGCTGTTTTTT.

There are a few counts of this clonotype. The rearrangement uses TRBV5-1 and TRBJ2-3; possibly TRBD2 for D (6 bases). The V end was cut by 3 bases, the J end by 2 bases, with 13 bases between. CDR1 and CDR2 (germline): SGHRS, YFSETQ. The CDR3 extends over 15 amino acids. The CDR3 DNA follows: TGCGCCAGCAGCTCCCGGGACTCTAACACAGATACGCAGTATTTT. It specifies CASSSRDSNTDTQYF.

The chain couples TRBV2 to TRBJ2-1; TRBD2 matches at 9 bases. Per the germline V gene, CDR1 is SNHLY and CDR2 is FYNNEI. V lost 2 bases, J lost 12 bases, and 5 bases stayed unmatched. CDR3 size: 13 residues. This CDR3 reads CASSERGSGGQFF. In DNA form, the CDR3 reads TGTGCCAGCAGTGAAAGGGGTAGCGGGGGGCAGTTCTTC.

Only a few counts were recorded for this clonotype. The chain uses TRBV12-3 or TRBV12-4 and TRBJ2-1; 7 bases map to TRBD2. The CDR3 loop spans 13 amino acids. V shed 5 bases and J 10 bases; nucleotides not matched to a gene: 8. In DNA form, the CDR3 reads TGTGCCAGCAGTGGACCGGACGGGAGGGAGCAGTTCTTC. Its protein is CASSGPDGREQFF.

The chain uses TRBV12-3 or TRBV12-4 and TRBJ2-3; D remains ambiguous. The CDR3 sequence is 16 residues long. Deletions cut 3 bases from V and 0 bases from J, with 13 bases between. CDR3 loop: CASSLGSGASTDTQYF. The CDR3 DNA follows: TGTGCCAGCAGTTTGGGGTCCGGAGCTAGCACAGATACGCAGTATTTT.

To note about this clonotype: A much larger clone lies a single base off, so this may be a read error. J is TRBJ2-5 and V is TRBV2, with 7 bases matching TRBD2. This CDR3 spans 17 amino acids. Per germline, CDR1 SNHLY and CDR2 FYNNEI. V gave up 4 bases and J gave up 11 bases; unmatched junction bases: 22. The CDR3 region is CASSVVASGGSYNEQYF. The CDR3 region has the DNA TGTGCCAGCAGTGTGGTTGCTAGCGGAGGCTCCTACAATGAGCAGTACTTC.

This clonotype showed up many times. The gene calls are TRBV20-1 and TRBJ2-1; D unclear. The length of the CDR3 is 12 residues. Germline-derived CDR1 and CDR2 are DFQATT and SNEGSKA (reference sequence). V was cut by 7 bases and J by 4 bases, with 11 bases left in between. The CDR3 sequence is CSVTDVYNEQFF. In DNA form, the CDR3 reads TGCAGTGTTACGGACGTTTACAATGAGCAGTTCTTC.